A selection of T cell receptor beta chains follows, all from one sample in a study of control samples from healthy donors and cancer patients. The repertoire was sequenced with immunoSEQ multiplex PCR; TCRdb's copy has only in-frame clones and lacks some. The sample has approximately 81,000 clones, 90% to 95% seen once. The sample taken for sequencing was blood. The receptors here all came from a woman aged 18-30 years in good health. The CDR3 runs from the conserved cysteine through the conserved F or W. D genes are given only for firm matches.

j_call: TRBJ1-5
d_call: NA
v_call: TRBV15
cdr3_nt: TGTGCCACCAGCAGAGGACAGCAGAATCAGCCCCAGCATTTT
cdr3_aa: CATSRGQQNQPQHF

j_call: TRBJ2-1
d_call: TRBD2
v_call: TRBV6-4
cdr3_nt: TGTGCCAGCAGTGACTCCTTTGCGGGAGGGCCTGGGGGTGAGCAGTTCTTC
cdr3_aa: CASSDSFAGGPGGEQFF

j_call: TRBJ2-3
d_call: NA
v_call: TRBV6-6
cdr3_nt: TGTGCCAGCAGTCTAACAGGGTCGGCAGATACGCAGTATTTT
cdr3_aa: CASSLTGSADTQYF

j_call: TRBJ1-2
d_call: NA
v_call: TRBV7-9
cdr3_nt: TGTGCCAGCAGCTTACCGAGGAGCTATGGCTACACCTTC
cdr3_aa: CASSLPRSYGYTF

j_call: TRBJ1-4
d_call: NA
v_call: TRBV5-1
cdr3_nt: TGCGCCAGCAGCTTGGGGGTCAGCCTCAATGAAAAACTGTTTTTT
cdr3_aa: CASSLGVSLNEKLFF

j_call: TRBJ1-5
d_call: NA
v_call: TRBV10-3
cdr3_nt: TGTGCCATCAGTGGGCGAACAGATCAGCCCCAGCATTTT
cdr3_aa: CAISGRTDQPQHF

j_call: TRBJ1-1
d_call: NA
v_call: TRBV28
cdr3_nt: TGTGCCGTCAGGGACCTCCCAGGCACTGAAGCTTTCTTT
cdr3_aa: CAVRDLPGTEAFF

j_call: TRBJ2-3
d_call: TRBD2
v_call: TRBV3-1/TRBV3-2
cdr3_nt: TGTGCCAGCAGCCAAGATTCGAAGCGGGGGTCTGATACGCAGTATTTT
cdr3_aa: CASSQDSKRGSDTQYF

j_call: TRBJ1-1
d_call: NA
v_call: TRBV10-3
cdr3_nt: TGTGCCACCTTGGGTCCGAGGAACACTGAAGCTTTCTTT
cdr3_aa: CATLGPRNTEAFF

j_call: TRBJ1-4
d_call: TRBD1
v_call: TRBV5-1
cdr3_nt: TGCGCCAGCAGCGAGGGGACAGGGGGAGGGGAAAAACTGTTTTTT
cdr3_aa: CASSEGTGGGEKLFF

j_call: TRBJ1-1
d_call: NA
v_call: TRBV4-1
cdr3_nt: TGCGCCAGCAGCCAAGATGGGGCAGGAGGAGCCACTGAAGCTTTCTTT
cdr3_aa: CASSQDGAGGATEAFF

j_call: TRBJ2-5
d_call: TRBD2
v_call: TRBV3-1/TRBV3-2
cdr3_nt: TGTGCCAGCATAGATAGCGGGTACCACCGAAAACAAGAGACCCAGTACTTC
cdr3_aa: CASIDSGYHRKQETQYF

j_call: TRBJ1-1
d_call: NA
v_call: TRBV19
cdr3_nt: TGTGCCAGTGAAGGGGGGTATGTGAACACTGAAGCTTTCTTT
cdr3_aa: CASEGGYVNTEAFF

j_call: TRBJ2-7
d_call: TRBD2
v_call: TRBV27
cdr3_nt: TGTGCCAGCTCCCTGGGAGGGCCTCTTTTCCTATACGAGCAGTACTTC
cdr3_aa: CASSLGGPLFLYEQYF

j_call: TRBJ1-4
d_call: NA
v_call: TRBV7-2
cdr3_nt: TGTGCCAGCAGCTTAGTGGGGTCCCAGAGGGGTGAAAAACTGTTTTTT
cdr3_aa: CASSLVGSQRGEKLFF

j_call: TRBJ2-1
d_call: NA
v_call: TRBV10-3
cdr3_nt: TGTGCCATCAGTGCTCTTACGAACAATGAGCAGTTCTTC
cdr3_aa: CAISALTNNEQFF

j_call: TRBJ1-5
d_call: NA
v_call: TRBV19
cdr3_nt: TGTGCCAGTTCGATCGGTATGGGTCAGCCCCAGCATTTT
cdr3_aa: CASSIGMGQPQHF

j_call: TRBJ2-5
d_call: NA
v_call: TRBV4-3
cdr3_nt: TGCGCCAGCAGCCAAGATAGAGGGGGGGCGGAGTACTTC
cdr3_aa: CASSQDRGGAEYF

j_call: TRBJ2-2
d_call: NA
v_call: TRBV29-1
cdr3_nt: TGCAGCGTGGAGGGGAAAGCCGGGAACACCGGGGAGCTGTTTTTT
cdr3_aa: CSVEGKAGNTGELFF

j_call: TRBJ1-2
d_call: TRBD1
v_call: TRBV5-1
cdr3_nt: TGCGCCAGCAGCACAGGACAGGGCGCCAGCTATGGCTACACCTTC
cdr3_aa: CASSTGQGASYGYTF

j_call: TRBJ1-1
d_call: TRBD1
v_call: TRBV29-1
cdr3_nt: TGCAGCGTTGTGAGACAGGGGATAATGGGTGGAACTGAAGCTTTCTTT
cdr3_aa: CSVVRQGIMGGTEAFF

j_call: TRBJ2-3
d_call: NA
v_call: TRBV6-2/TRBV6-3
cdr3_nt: TGTGCCAGCAGCGCTAGCGACTCCCCCACAGATACGCAGTATTTT
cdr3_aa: CASSASDSPTDTQYF

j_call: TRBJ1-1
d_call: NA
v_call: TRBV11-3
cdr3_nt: TGTGCCAGCAGCGCGAGGTACAACACTGAAGCTTTCTTT
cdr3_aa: CASSARYNTEAFF

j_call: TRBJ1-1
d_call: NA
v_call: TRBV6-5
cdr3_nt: TGTGCCAGCAGTTACCCGAAGGGCACTGAAGCTTTCTTT
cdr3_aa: CASSYPKGTEAFF

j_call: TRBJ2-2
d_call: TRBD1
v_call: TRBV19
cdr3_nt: TGTGCCAGCATAGGGGGCTACGGGGAGCTGTTTTTT
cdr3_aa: CASIGGYGELFF

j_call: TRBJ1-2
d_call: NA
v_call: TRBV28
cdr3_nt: TGTGCCAGCAGTTTATTCCCAGTGAACTATGGCTACACCTTC
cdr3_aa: CASSLFPVNYGYTF

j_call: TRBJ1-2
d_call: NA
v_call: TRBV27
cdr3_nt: TGTGCCAGCAGTCAAAACTCCTTCAGGGCAGCTAACTATGGCTACACCTTC
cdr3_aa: CASSQNSFRAANYGYTF

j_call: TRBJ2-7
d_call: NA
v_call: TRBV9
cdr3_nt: TGTGCCAGCAGCGCTGCAACACAGCCATACGAGCAGTACTTC
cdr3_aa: CASSAATQPYEQYF

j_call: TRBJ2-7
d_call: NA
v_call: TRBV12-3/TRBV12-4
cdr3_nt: TGTGCCAGCAGTTTGTCAGGGGTCTACGAGCAGTACTTC
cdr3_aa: CASSLSGVYEQYF

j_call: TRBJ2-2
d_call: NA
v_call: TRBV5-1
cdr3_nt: TGCGCCAGCAGCTTGGAGGGGGTTGGCACCGGGGAGCTGTTTTTT
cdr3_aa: CASSLEGVGTGELFF

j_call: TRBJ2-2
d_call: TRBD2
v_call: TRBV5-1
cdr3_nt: TGCGCCAGCAGCTTGACTCTAGCGGGAGACACCGGGGAGCTGTTTTTT
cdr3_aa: CASSLTLAGDTGELFF

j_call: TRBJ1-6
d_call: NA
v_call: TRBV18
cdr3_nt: TGTGCCAGCTCACGGTGGGAGAATAATTCACCCCTCCACTTT
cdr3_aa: CASSRWENNSPLHF

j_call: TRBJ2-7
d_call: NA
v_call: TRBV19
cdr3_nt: TGTGCCAGTAGTATGGCGGCAGGGTTATACCACGAGCAGTACTTC
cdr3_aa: CASSMAAGLYHEQYF

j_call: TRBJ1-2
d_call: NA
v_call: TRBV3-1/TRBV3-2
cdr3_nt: TGTGCCAGCAGCCACCTGGGGTATGGCTACACCTTC
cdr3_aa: CASSHLGYGYTF

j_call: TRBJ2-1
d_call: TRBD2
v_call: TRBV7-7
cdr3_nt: TGTGCTAGCAGCTCGGGACTAGCGGGGACTTACAATGAGCAGTTCTTC
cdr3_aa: CASSSGLAGTYNEQFF

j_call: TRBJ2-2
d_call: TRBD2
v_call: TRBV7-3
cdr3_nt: TGTGCCAGCAGCCGCCTGACTAGCGGGGGGAACACCGGGGAGCTGTTTTTT
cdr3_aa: CASSRLTSGGNTGELFF

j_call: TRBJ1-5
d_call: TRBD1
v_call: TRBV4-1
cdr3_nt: TGCGCCAGCAGCCAAGACCGGACAGGGGTAATGCCCCAGCATTTT
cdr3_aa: CASSQDRTGVMPQHF

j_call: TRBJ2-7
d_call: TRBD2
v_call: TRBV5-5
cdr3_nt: TGTGCCAGCAGCTACTCCCCAGCGGGAGCTATCGAGCAGTACTTC
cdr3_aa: CASSYSPAGAIEQYF

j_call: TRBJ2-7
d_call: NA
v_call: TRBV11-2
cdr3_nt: TGTGCCAGCAGCCCGTACGACTTAGGGGCGTTCTACGAGCAGTACTTC
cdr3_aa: CASSPYDLGAFYEQYF

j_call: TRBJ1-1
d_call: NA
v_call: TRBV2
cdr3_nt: TGTGCCAGCAGTGGTGGGGGGGGCACTGAAGCTTTCTTT
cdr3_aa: CASSGGGGTEAFF

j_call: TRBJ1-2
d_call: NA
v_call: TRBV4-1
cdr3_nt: TGCGCCAGTAGACCAATTTCCCGCAGGGAAGGGGGCTACACCTTC
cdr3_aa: CASRPISRREGGYTF

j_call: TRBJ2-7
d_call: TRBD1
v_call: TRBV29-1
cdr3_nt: TGCAGCGTTGTACAGGGGGCTAGCGAGCAGTACTTC
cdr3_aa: CSVVQGASEQYF

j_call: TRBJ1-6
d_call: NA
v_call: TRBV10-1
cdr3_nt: TGCGCCAGCAGTGAAAATTTCGGGGAACCCCTCCACTTT
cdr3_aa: CASSENFGEPLHF

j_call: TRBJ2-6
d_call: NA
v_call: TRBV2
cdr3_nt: TGTGCCAGCAGTGAAGGGGGCTCTGGGGCCAACGTCCTGACTTTC
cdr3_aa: CASSEGGSGANVLTF

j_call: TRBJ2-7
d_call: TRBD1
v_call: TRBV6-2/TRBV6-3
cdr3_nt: TGTGCCAGCAGTACCCCTGGACAGGGGGCTACCTACGAGCAGTACTTC
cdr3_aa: CASSTPGQGATYEQYF

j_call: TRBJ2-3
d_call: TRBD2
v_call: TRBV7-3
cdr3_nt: TGTGCCAGCAGCTTAACTGAGGGGCGGGGGGCAGATACGCAGTATTTT
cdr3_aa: CASSLTEGRGADTQYF

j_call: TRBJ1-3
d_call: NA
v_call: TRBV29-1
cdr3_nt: TGCAGCGTTGAGGACTCGAGCTCTGGAAACACCATATATTTT
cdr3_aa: CSVEDSSSGNTIYF

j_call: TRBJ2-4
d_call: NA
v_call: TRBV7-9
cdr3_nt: TGTGCCAGCAGCCCGAATATCGGGGGTGGCAAAAACATTCAGTACTTC
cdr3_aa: CASSPNIGGGKNIQYF

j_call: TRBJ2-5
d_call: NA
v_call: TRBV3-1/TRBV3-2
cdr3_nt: TGTGCCAGCAGCCAGGCGGAGACCCAGTACTTC
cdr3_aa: CASSQAETQYF

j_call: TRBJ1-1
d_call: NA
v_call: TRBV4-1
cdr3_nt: TGCGCCAGCAGCCTGGCGTCTCCTTACAGGGAAATGAACACTGAAGCTTTCTTT
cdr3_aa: CASSLASPYREMNTEAFF